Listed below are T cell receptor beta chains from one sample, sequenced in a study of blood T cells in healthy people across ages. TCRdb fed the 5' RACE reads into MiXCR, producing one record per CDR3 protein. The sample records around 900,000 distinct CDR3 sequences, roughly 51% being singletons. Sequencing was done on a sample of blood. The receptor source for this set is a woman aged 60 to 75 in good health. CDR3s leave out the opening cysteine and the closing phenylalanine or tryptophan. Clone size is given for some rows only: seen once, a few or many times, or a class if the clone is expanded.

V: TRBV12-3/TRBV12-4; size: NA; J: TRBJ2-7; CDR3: AGSWRDEQY
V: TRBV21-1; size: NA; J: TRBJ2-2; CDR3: ASSPTGLANTGELF
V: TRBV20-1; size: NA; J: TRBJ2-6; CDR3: SAEPGRPGGSGANVLT
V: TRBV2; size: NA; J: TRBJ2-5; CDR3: ASSERRGERRNEQY
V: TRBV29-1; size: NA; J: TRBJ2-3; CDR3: SGLGQRVADTQY
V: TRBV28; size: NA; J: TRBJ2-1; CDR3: ASSFLSGDSYNEQF
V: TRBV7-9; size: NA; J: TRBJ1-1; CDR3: ASSSTTGVSLTEAF
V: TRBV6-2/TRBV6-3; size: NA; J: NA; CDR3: ASSFVFYEQY
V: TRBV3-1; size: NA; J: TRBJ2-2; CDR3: ASTQTETGELF
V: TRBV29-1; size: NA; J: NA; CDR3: SVAGDRVPSNEQY
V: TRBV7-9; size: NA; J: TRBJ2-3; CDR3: ASSLDFARSTDTQY
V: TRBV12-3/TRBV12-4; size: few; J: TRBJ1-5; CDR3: ASSGYSNQPQH
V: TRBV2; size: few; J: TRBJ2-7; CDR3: ASSELAGFYEQY
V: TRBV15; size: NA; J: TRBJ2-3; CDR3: ATSLPAGVGDTQY
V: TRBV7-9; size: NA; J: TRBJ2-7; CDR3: ASSRAFEEQY
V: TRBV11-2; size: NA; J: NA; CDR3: ASSPLHLYEQY
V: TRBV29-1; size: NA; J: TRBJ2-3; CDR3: SVEADNTDTQY
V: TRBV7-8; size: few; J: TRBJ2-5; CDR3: ASTAGGPNQETQY
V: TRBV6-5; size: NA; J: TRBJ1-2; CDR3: ASSYSRLLTSYGYT
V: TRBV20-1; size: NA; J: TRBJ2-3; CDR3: SASPGQGAPDTQY
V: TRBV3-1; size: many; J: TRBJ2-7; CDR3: ASSPQRNYEQY
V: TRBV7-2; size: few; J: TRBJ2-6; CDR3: ASSSDRGSLVGANVLT
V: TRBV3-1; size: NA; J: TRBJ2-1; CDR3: ASSLTSGRGNEQF
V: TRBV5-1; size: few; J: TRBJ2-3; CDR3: ASSLDRLTTDTQY
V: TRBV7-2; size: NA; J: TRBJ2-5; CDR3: ASSSWTIQGETQY
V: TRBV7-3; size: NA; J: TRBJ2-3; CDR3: ASSLEPAGGPGDTQY
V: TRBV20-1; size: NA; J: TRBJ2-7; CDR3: SAPNLAGVTYEQY
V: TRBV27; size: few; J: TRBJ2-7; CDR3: ASSIPGSYEQY
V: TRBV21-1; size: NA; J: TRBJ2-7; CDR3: ASSTSEGPNSSYEQY
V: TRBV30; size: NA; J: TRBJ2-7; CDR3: AWSEVNEGEQY
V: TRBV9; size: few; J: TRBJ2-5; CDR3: ASSVAAGGETQY
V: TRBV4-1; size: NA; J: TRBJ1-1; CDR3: ASSQETGDHQWTEAF
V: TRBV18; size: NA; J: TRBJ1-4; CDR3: ASSPQGAGSEKLF
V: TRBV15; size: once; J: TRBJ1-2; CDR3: ATSPPHQAGYGYT
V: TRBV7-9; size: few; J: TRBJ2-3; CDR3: ASSLKAGTQY
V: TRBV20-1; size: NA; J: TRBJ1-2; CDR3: SASPEFGGYT
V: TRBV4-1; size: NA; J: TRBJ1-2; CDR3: ASSQVNYGYT
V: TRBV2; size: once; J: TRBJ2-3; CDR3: ASTQGLAGVNTQY
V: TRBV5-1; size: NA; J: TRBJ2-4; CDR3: ASSPGREGLYNEQY
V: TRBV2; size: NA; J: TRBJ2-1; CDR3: ASQSLRNIQNEQF
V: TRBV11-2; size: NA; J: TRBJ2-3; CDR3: ASSPEGPSGTDTQY
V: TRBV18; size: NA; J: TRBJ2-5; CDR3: ASSLVGTTNEQY
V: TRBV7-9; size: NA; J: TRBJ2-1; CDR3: ASSLALGHEQF
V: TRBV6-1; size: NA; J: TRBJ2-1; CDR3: ATQPRAESYNEQF
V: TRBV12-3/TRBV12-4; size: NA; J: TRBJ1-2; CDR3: ASSRTGGWRYT
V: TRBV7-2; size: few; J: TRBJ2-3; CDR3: ASRKTSGDTDTQY
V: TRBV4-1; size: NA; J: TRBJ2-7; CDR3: ASSQAPLRSYEQY
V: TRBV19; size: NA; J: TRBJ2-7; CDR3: ASSIRGTSSYEQY
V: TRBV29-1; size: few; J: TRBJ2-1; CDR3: SVRLALYNEQF